This T cell receptor (beta chain) was captured in a study of blood T cell repertoires in COVID-19. J gave up 6 bases and V 3 bases, and 12 bases lay outside the gene matches. The CDR3 consists of 15 residues. Looked up from germline, CDR1 is SQVTM and CDR2 is ANQGSEA. Sequenced by immunoSEQ multiplex PCR; TCRdb stores in-frame clones only, minus some. The profile shows under 110,000 clones, over 80% of them singletons. The chain couples TRBV29-1 to TRBJ1-1; 8 nucleotides align to TRBD1. The source of this sequence is a man between 50 and 59 years old with active COVID-19. The specimen was peripheral blood. The CDR3 here is CSVERDRTGTAEAFF. CDR3 nucleotides: TGCAGCGTTGAGAGGGACAGGACAGGGACGGCTGAAGCTTTCTTT.